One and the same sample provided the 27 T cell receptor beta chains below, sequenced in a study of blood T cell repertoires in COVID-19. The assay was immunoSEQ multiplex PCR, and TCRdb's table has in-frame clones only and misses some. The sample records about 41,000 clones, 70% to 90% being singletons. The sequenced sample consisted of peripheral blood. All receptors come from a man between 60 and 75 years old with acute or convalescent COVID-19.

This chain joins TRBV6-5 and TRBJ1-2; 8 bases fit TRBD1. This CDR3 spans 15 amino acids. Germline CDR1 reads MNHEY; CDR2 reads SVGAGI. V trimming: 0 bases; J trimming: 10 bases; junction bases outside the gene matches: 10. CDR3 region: CASSYSYQSDRAYTF. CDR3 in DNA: TGTGCCAGCAGTTACTCATACCAGTCGGACAGGGCCTACACCTTC.

CDR3 DNA: TGTGCCAGCAGTTTAAATAGCGTTCAGGCTGGGGCCAACGTCCTGACTTTC. Its translation: CASSLNSVQAGANVLTF. J is TRBJ2-6 and V is TRBV28; perhaps TRBD2 as D (5 bases). CDR1 and CDR2 from the germline V gene are MDHEN and SYDVKM. The CDR3 extends over 17 amino acids. The V and J ends lost 2 bases and 2 bases respectively, with 13 bases between them.

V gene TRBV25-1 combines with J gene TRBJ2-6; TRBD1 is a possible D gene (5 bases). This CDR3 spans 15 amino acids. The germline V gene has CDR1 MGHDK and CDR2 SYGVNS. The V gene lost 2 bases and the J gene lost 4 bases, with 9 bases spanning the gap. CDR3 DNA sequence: TGTGCCAGCAGTGAACCGAGACAGGGGGCCAACGTCCTGACTTTC. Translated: CASSEPRQGANVLTF.

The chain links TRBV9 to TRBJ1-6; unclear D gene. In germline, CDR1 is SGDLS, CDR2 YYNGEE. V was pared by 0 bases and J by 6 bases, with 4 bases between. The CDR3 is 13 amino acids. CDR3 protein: CASSVAVNSPLHF. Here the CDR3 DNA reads TGTGCCAGCAGCGTAGCAGTTAATTCACCCCTCCACTTT.

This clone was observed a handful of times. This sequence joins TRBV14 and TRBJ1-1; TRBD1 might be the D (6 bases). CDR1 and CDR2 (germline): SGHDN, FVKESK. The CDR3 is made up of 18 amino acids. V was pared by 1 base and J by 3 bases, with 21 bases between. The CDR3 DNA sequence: TGTGCCAGCAGCCAAGGGGGGGGCAGGGGCATTGCGGACACTGAAGCTTTCTTT. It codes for CASSQGGGRGIADTEAFF.

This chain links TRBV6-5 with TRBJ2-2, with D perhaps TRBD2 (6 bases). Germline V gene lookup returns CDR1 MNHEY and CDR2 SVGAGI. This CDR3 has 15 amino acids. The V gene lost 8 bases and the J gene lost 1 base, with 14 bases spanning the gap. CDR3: CASQSVAENTGELFF. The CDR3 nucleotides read TGTGCCAGCCAATCCGTAGCGGAGAACACCGGGGAGCTGTTTTTT.

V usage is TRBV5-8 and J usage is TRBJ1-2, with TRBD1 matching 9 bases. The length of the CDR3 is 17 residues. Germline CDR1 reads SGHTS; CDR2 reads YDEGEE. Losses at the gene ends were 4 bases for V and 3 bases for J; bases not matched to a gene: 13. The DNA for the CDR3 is TGTGCCAGCAGCGGGGGTCTCGGGGGGACAGGGCACTATGGCTACACCTTC. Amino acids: CASSGGLGGTGHYGYTF.

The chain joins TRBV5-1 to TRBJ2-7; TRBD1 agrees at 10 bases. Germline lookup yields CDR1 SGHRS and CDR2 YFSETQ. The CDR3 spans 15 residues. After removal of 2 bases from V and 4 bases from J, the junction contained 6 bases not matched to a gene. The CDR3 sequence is CASSFGGTGVYEQYF. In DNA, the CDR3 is TGCGCCAGCAGCTTTGGCGGGACAGGGGTTTACGAGCAGTACTTC.

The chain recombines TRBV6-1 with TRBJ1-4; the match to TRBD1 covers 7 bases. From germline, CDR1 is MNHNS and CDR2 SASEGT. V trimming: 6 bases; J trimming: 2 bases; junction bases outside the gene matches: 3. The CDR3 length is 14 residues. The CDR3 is CASSLQGTNEKLFF. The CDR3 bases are TGTGCCAGCAGCCTACAGGGGACTAATGAAAAACTGTTTTTT.

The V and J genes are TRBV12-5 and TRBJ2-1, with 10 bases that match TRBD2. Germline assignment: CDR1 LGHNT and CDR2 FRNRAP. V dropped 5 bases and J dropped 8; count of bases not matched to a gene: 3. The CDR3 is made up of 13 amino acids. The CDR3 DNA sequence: TGTGCTAGTGGTCATGGGACTAGCGATGAGCAGTTCTTC. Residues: CASGHGTSDEQFF.

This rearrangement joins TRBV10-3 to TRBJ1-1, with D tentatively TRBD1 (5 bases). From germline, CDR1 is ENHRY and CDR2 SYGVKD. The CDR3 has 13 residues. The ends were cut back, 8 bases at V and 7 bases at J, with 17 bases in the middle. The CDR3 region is CAIGATLLVEAFF. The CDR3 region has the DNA TGTGCCATCGGGGCCACTCTCCTCGTTGAAGCTTTCTTT.

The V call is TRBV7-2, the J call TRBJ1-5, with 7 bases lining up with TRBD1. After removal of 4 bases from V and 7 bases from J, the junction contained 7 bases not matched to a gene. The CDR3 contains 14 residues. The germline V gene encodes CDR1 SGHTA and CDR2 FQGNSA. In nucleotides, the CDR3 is TGTGCCAGCAGCTCCGGGCAGGGGGGACAGCCCCAGCATTTT. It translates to CASSSGQGGQPQHF. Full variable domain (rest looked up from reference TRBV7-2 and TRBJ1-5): GAGVSQSPSNKVTEKGKDVELRCDPISGHTALYWYRQSLGQGLEFLIYFQGNSAPDKSGLPSDRFSAERTGGSVSTLTIQRTQQEDSAVYLCASSSGQGGQPQHFGDGTRLSIL.

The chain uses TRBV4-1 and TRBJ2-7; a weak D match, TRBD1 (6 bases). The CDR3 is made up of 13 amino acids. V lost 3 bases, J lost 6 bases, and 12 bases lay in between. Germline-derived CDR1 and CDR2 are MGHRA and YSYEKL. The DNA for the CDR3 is TGCGCCAGCAGCCACTCCACAGGGTCCGAGCAGTACTTC. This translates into CASSHSTGSEQYF.

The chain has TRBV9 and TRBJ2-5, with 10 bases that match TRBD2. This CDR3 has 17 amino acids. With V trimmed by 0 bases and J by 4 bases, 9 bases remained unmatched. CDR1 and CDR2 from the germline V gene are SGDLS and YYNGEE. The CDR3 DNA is TGTGCCAGCAGCGTAGCAAGCGGGGGGGCCGCGGGAGAGACCCAGTACTTC. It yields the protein CASSVASGGAAGETQYF.

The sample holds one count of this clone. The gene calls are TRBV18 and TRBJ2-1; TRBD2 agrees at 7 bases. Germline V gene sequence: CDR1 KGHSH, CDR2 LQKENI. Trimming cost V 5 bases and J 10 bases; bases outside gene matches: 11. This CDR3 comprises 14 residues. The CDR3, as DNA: TGTGCCAGCTCATTACAGCGGGGCTCGGGCGAGCAGTTCTTC. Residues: CASSLQRGSGEQFF.

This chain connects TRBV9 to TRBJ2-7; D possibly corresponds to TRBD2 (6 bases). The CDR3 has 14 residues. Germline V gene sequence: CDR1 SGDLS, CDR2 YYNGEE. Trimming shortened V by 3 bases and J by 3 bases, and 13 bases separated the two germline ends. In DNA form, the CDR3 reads TGTGCCAGCAGCGCCGGGACTGATAACTACGAGCAGTACTTC. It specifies CASSAGTDNYEQYF.

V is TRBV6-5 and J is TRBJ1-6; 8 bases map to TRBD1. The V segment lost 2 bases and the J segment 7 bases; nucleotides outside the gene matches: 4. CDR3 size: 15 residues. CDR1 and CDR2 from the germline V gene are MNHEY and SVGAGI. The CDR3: CASSYGTGANSPLHF. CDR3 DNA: TGTGCCAGCAGTTACGGGACAGGAGCCAATTCACCCCTCCACTTT.

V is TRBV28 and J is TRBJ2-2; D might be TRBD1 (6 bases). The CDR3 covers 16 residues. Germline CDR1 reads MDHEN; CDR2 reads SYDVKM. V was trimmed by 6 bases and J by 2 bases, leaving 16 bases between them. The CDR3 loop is CASSSTGTRNTGELFF. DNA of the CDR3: TGTGCCAGCAGCTCGACCGGGACAAGAAACACCGGGGAGCTGTTTTTT.

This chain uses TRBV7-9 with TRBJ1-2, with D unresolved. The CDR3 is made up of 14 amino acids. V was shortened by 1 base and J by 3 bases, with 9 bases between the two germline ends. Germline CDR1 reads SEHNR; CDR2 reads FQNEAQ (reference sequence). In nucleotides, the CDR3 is TGTGCCAGCAGCTTAGATCCAGGCGACTATGGCTACACCTTC. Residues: CASSLDPGDYGYTF.

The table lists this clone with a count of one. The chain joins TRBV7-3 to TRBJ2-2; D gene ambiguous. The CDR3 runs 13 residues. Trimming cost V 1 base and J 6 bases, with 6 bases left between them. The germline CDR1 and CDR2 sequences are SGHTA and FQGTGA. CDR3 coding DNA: TGTGCCAGCAGCTTAATCCGGGCCGGGGAGCTGTTTTTT. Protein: CASSLIRAGELFF.

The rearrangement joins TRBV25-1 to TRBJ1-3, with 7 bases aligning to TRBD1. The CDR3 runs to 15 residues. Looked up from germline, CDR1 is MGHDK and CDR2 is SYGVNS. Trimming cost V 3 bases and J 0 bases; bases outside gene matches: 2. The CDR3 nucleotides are TGTGCCAGCAGTGACGACAGGGTCTCTGGAAACACCATATATTTT. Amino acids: CASSDDRVSGNTIYF.

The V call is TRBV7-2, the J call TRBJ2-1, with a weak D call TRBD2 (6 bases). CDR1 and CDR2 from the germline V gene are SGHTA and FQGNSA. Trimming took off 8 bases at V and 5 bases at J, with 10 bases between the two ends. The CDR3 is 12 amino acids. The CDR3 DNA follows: TGTGCCAGCGGGGGGTATAACAATGAGCAGTTCTTC. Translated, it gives CASGGYNNEQFF.

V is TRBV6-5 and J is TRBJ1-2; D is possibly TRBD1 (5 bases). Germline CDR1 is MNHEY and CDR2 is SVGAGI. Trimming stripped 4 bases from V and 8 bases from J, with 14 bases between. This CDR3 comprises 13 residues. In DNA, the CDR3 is TGTGCCAGCAGTTTCGACGGGGGATGGGGCTACACCTTC. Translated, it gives CASSFDGGWGYTF.

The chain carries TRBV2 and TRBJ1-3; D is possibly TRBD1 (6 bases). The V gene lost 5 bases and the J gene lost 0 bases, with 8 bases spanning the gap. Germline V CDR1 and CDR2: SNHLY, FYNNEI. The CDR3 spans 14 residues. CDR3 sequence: CASSQQGSGNTIYF. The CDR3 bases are TGTGCCAGCAGTCAACAGGGCTCTGGAAACACCATATATTTT. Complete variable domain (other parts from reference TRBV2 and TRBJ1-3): EPEVTQTPSHQVTQMGQEVILRCVPISNHLYFYWYRQILGQKVEFLVSFYNNEISEKSEIFDDQFSVERPDGSNFTLKIRSTKLEDSAMYFCASSQQGSGNTIYFGEGSWLTVV.

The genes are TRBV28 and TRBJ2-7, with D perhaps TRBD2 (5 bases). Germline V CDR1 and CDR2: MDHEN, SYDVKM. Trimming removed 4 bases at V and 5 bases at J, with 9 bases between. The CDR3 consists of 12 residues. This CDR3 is CASSYRRNEQYF. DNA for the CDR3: TGTGCCAGCAGTTATCGGAGGAACGAGCAGTACTTC.

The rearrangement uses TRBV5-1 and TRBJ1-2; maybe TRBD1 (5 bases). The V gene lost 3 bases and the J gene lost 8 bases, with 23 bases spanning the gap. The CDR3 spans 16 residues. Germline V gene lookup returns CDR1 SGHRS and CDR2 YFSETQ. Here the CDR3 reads CASSSTGTQRTEGYTF. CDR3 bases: TGCGCCAGCAGCTCTACCGGGACTCAAAGGACGGAAGGCTACACCTTC.

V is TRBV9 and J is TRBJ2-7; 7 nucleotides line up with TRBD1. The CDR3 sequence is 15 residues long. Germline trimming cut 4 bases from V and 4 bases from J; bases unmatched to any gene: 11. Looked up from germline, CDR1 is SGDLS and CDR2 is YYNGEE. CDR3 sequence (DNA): TGTGCCAGCAGCTCCAGGGGGACCCCCGATTACGAGCAGTACTTC. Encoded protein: CASSSRGTPDYEQYF. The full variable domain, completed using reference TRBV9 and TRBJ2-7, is DSGVTQTPKHLITATGQRVTLRCSPRSGDLSVYWYQQSLDQGLQFLIQYYNGEERAKGNILERFSAQQFPDLHSELNLSSLELGDSALYFCASSSRGTPDYEQYFGPGTRLTVT.